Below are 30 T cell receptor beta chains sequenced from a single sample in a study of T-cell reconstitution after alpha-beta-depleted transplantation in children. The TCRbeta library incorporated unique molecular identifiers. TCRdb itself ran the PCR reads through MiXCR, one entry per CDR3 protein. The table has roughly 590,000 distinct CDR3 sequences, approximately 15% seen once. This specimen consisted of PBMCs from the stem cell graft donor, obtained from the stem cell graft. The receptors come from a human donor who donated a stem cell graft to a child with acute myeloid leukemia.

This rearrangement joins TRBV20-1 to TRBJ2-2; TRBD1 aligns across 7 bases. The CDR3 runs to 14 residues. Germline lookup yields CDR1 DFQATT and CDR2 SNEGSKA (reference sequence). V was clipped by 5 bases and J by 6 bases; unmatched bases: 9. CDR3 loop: CSARPQGYPGELFF. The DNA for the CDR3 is TGCAGTGCTCGCCCACAGGGGTACCCCGGGGAGCTGTTTTTT.

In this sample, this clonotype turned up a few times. CDR3 in amino acids: CATSGGTYNEQFF. CDR3 in DNA: TGTGCCACCAGTGGCGGCACTTACAATGAGCAGTTCTTC. The chain uses TRBV24-1 and TRBJ2-1; D uncertain. The CDR3 is 13 amino acids. Germline CDR1 and CDR2: KGHDR and SFDVKD. Trimming pared 5 bases from V and 4 bases from J, leaving 8 bases between.

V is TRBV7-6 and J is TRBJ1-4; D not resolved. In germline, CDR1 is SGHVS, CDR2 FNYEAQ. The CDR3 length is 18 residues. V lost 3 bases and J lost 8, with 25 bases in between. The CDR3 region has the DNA TGTGCCAGCAGCTTGCCGGTAGAGGCTGGCCCCAAGAAAGAAAAACTGTTTTTT. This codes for CASSLPVEAGPKKEKLFF.

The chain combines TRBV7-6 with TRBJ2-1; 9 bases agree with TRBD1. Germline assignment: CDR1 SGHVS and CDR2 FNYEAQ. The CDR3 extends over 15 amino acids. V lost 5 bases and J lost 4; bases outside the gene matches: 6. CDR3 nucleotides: TGTGCCAGCAGCCGAACAGGGGGCATGTACAATGAGCAGTTCTTC. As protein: CASSRTGGMYNEQFF.

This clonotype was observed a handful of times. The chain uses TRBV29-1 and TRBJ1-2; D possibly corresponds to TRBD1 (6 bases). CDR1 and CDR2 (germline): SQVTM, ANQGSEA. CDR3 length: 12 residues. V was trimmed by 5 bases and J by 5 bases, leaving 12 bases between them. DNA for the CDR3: TGCAGCGTTACCAAACAGGGTTATGGCTACACCTTC. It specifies CSVTKQGYGYTF.

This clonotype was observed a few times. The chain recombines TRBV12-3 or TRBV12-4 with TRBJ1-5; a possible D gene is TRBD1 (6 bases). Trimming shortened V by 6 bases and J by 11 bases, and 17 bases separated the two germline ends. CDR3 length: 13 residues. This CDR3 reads CASRHAGVKAQHF. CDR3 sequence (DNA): TGTGCCAGCAGACACGCAGGGGTTAAGGCCCAGCATTTT.

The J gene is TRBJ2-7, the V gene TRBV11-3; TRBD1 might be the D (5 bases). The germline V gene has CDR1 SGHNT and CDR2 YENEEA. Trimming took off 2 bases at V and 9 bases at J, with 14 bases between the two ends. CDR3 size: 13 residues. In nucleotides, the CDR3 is TGTGCCAGCAGCTTATCCCCGGGTCAGGGGCAGTACTTC. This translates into CASSLSPGQGQYF.

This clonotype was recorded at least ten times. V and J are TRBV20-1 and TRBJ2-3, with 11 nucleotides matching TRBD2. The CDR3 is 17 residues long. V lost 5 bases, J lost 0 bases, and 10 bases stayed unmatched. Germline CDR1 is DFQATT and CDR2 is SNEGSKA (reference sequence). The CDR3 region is CSAFTARLAGSTDTQYF. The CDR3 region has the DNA TGCAGTGCTTTCACAGCTAGACTAGCGGGGAGCACAGATACGCAGTATTTT.

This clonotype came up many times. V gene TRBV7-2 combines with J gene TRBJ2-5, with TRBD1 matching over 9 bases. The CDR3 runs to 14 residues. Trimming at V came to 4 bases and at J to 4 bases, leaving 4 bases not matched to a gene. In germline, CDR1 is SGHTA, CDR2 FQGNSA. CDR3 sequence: CASSWGQGGETQYF. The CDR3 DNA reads TGTGCCAGCAGCTGGGGACAGGGAGGAGAGACCCAGTACTTC.

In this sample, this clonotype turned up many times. CDR3 in DNA: TGCGCCAGCAGCTTACGGCAGGAGTACAATGAGCAGTTCTTC. Protein: CASSLRQEYNEQFF. The chain couples TRBV5-1 to TRBJ2-1; D ambiguous. With 2 bases removed from V and 4 bases from J, the gap between germline ends came to 10 bases. CDR1 and CDR2 (germline): SGHRS, YFSETQ. The CDR3 has 14 residues.

The CDR3 nucleotides are TGTGCCAGCAGCTTGGGCGGGGGCACTAGCTCCTACAATGAGCAGTTCTTC. Its protein is CASSLGGGTSSYNEQFF. The chain carries TRBV5-4 and TRBJ2-1; maybe TRBD2 (7 bases). The germline V and J ends were trimmed by 0 bases and 0 bases, with 13 bases remaining between them. This CDR3 spans 17 amino acids. CDR1 is SGHNT, CDR2 YYREEE, per germline (reference sequence). Looking up the rest from reference TRBV5-4 and TRBJ2-1 gives the full variable domain: ETGVTQSPTHLIKTRGQQVTLRCSSQSGHNTVSWYQQALGQGPQFIFQYYREEENGRGNFPPRFSGLQFPNYSSELNVNALELDDSALYLCASSLGGGTSSYNEQFFGPGTRLTVL.

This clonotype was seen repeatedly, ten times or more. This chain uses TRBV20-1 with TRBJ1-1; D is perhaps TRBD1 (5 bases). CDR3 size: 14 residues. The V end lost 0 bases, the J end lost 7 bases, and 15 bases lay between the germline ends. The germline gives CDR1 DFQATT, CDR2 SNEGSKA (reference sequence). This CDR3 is CSARDAAGGGEAFF. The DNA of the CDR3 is TGCAGTGCTAGAGACGCCGCTGGGGGGGGTGAAGCTTTCTTT.

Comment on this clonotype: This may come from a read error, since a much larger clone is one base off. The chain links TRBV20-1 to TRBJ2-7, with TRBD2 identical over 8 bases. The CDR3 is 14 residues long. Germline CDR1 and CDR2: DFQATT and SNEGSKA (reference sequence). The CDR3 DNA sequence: TGCAGTGCTAGAGATGCGGGAGGAATTTACGACCAGTACTTC. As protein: CSARDAGGIYDQYF.

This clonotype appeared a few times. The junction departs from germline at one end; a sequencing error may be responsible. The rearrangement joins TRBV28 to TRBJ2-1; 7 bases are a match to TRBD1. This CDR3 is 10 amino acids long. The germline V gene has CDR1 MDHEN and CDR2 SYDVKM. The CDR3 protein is CASGQARFSF. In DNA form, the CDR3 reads TGTGCCAGCGGACAGGCGCGATTTTCCTTC.

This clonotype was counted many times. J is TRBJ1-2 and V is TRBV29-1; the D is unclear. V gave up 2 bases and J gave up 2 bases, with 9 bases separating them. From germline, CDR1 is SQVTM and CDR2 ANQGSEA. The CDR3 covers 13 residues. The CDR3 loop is CSVENRKNYGYTF. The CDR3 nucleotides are TGCAGCGTTGAAAACAGAAAGAACTATGGCTACACCTTC.

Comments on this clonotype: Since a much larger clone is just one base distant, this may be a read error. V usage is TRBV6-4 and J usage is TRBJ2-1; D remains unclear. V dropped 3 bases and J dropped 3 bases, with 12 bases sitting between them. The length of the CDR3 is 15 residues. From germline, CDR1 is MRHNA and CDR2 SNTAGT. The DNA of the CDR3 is TGTGCCAGCAGTGAGGGGATAATTAACTACAATGAGCAGTTCTTC. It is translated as CASSEGIINYNEQFF.

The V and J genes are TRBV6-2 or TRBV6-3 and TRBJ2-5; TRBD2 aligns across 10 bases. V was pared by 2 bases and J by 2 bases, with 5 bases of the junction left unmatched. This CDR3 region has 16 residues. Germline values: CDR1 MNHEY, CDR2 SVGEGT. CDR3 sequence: CASSYGAGGVQETQYF. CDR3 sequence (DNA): TGTGCCAGCAGTTACGGAGCGGGGGGGGTTCAAGAGACCCAGTACTTC.

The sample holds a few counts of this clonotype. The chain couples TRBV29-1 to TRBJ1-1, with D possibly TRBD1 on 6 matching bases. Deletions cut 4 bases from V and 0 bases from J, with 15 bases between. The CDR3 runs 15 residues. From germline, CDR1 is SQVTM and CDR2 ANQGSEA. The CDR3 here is CSVGFEGQMNTEAFF. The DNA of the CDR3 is TGCAGCGTTGGGTTTGAAGGACAGATGAACACTGAAGCTTTCTTT. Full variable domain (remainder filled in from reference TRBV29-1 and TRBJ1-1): SAVISQKPSRDICQRGTSLTIQCQVDSQVTMMFWYRQQPGQSLTLIATANQGSEATYESGFVIDKFPISRPNLTFSTLTVSNMSPEDSSIYLCSVGFEGQMNTEAFFGQGTRLTVV.

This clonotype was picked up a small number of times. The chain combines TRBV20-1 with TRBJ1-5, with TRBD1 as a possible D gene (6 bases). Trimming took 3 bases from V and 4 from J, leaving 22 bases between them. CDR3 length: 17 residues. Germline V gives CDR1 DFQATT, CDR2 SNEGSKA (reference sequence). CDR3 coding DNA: TGCAGTGCTAGGAGGGGGGGGGGAAGGGGCCCGAATCAGCCCCAGCATTTT. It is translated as CSARRGGGRGPNQPQHF.

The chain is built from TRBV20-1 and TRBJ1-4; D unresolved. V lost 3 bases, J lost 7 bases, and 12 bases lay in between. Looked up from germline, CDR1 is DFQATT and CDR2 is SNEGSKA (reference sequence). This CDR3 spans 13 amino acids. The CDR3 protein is CSASTRRSEKLFF. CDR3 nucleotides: TGCAGTGCTAGTACACGGCGTAGTGAAAAACTGTTTTTT.

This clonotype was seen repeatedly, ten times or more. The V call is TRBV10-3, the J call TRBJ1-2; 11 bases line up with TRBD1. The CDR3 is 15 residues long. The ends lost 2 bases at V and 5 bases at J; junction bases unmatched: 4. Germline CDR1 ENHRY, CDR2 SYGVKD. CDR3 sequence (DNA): TGTGCCATCAGTGAGGGGACAGGGGGATCATATGGCTACACCTTC. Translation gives CAISEGTGGSYGYTF.

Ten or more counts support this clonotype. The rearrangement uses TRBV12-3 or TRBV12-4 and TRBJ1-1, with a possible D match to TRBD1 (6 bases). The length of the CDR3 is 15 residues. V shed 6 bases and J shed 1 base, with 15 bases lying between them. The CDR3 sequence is CASSPTGVQNTEAFF. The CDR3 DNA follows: TGTGCCAGCAGCCCGACAGGAGTACAGAACACTGAAGCTTTCTTT.

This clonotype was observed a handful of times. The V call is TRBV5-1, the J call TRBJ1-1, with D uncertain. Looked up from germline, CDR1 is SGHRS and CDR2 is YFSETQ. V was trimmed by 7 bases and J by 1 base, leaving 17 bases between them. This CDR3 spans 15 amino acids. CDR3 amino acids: CASGLTASGNTEAFF. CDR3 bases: TGCGCCAGCGGTCTAACAGCCTCGGGGAACACTGAAGCTTTCTTT.

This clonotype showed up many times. The CDR3 spells CSASGDTSYEQYF. CDR3 in DNA: TGCAGTGCTAGCGGGGACACCTCCTACGAGCAGTACTTC. The chain couples TRBV20-1 to TRBJ2-7; tentative D call: TRBD1 (6 bases). Germline CDR1 is DFQATT and CDR2 is SNEGSKA (reference sequence). V shed 3 bases and J shed 0 bases, with 9 bases lying between them. This CDR3 spans 13 amino acids.

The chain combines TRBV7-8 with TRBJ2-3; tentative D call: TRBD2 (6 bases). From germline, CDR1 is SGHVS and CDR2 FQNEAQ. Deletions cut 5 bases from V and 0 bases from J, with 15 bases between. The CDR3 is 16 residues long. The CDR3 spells CASSPDGTASTDTQYF. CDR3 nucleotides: TGTGCCAGCAGCCCCGACGGGACTGCTAGCACAGATACGCAGTATTTT.

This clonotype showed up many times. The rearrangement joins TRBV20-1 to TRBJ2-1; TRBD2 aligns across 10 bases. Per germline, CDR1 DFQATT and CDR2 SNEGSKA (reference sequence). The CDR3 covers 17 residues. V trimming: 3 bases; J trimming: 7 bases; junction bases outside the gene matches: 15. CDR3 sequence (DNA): TGCAGTGCTAGGGGTACCATAACTAGCGGGGTTACAAATGAGCAGTTCTTC. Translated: CSARGTITSGVTNEQFF.

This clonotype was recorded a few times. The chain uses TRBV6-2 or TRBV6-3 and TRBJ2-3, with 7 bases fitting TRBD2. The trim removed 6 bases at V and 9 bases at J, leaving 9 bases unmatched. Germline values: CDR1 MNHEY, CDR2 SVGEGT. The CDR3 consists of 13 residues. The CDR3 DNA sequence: TGTGCCAGCAGCAAGCGGGGAGGAGACACGCAGTATTTT. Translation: CASSKRGGDTQYF.

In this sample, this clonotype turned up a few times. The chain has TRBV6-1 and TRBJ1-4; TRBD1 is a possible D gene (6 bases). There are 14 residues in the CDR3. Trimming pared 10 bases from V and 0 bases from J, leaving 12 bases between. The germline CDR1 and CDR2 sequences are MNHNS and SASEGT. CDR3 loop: CATSTGSTNEKLFF. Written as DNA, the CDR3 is TGTGCCACCTCCACAGGGTCAACTAATGAAAAACTGTTTTTT.

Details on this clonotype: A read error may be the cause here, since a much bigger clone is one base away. CDR3 amino acids: CSATWRGRVNELFF. In nucleotides, the CDR3 is TGCAGTGCGACCTGGCGGGGAAGGGTCAATGAGCTGTTCTTC. The J gene is TRBJ2-1, the V gene TRBV20-1; D is perhaps TRBD2 (6 bases). This CDR3 spans 14 amino acids. From germline, CDR1 is DFQATT and CDR2 SNEGSKA (reference sequence).

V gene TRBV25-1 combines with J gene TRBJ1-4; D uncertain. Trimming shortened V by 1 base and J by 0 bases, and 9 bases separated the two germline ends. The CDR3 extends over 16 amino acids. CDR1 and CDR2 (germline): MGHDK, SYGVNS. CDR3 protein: CASSEFRKATNEKLFF. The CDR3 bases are TGTGCCAGCAGTGAATTCCGGAAAGCAACTAATGAAAAACTGTTTTTT.